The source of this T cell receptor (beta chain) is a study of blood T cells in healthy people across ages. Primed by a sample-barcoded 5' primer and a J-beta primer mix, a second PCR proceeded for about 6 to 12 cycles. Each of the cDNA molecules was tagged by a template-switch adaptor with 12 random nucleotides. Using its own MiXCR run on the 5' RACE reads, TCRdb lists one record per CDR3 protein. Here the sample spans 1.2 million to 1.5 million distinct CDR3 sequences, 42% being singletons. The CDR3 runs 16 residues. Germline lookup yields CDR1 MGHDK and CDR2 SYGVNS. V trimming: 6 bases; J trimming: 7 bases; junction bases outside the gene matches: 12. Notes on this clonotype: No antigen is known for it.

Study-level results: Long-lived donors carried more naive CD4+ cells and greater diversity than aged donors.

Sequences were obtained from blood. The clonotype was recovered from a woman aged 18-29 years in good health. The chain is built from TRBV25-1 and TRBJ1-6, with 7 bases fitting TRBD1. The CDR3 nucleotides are TGTGCCAGCAGAGGGGGTTACGGGACAGCCAATTCACCCCTCCACTTT. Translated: CASRGGYGTANSPLHF.